The 26 T cell receptor beta chains presented below share a single source sample, sequenced in a study of identical twins. TCRdb analysed the 5' RACE reads with MiXCR anew, one entry per CDR3 protein. The sample comprises about 690,000 distinct CDR3 sequences, around 6% of which are singletons, and roughly 1.8% rests with the top ten. The source material was naive T cells sorted from blood. The receptors come from a man between 18 and 29 years old in good health.

This clonotype was recorded many times. The chain's CDR3 is CASSKHRDLDNEQFF. The CDR3 nucleotides are TGCGCCAGCAGCAAACACAGGGATCTGGACAATGAGCAGTTCTTC. This chain joins TRBV5-1 and TRBJ2-1, with D perhaps matching TRBD1 (6 bases). Germline V CDR1 and CDR2: SGHRS, YFSETQ. The ends were cut back, 4 bases at V and 5 bases at J, with 16 bases in the middle. The CDR3 covers 15 residues.

This chain links TRBV28 with TRBJ1-1; 11 bases agree with TRBD1. V lost 4 bases, J lost 3 bases, and 10 bases stayed unmatched. The CDR3 spans 17 residues. From germline, CDR1 is MDHEN and CDR2 SYDVKM. The CDR3: CASSSLGQGAFDTEAFF. As DNA, the CDR3 is TGTGCCAGCAGTTCCCTTGGACAGGGGGCGTTTGACACTGAAGCTTTCTTT.

The V gene is TRBV4-1, the J gene TRBJ1-6; D is ambiguous. V lost 1 base to trimming and J lost 5 bases, with 9 bases between them. CDR3 length equals 15 residues. In germline, CDR1 is MGHRA, CDR2 YSYEKL. CDR3 coding DNA: TGCGCCAGCAGCCAAGGTGCCGGGGATAATTCACCCCTCCACTTT. Protein: CASSQGAGDNSPLHF.

The chain couples TRBV7-2 to TRBJ2-1; 8 bases map to TRBD2. CDR3 length: 18 residues. J lost 4 bases, V lost 2 bases, and 13 bases had no gene match. CDR1 and CDR2 from the germline V gene are SGHTA and FQGNSA. The CDR3 is CASSLRPTGLATYNEQFF. CDR3 sequence (DNA): TGTGCCAGCAGCTTACGCCCCACTGGACTAGCCACTTACAATGAGCAGTTCTTC. The full variable domain, with the rest looked up from reference TRBV7-2 and TRBJ2-1, is GAGVSQSPSNKVTEKGKDVELRCDPISGHTALYWYRQSLGQGLEFLIYFQGNSAPDKSGLPSDRFSAERTGGSVSTLTIQRTQQEDSAVYLCASSLRPTGLATYNEQFFGPGTRLTVL.

This clonotype was seen only a few times. V is TRBV5-1 and J is TRBJ1-1; no definite D call. The germline V gene encodes CDR1 SGHRS and CDR2 YFSETQ. Deletions cut 5 bases from V and 1 base from J, with 15 bases between. The CDR3 covers 15 residues. CDR3 residues: CASRFDSGRNTEAFF. CDR3 bases: TGCGCCAGCAGATTCGATTCGGGGAGGAACACTGAAGCTTTCTTT.

This clonotype was counted at least ten times. This chain links TRBV5-6 with TRBJ2-4; the D gene is possibly TRBD1 (5 bases). CDR1 and CDR2 from the germline V gene are SGHDT and YYEEEE. The CDR3 covers 15 residues. The V end lost 0 bases, the J end lost 0 bases, and 7 bases lay between the germline ends. CDR3 region: CASSLAGIAKNIQYF. CDR3 coding DNA: TGTGCCAGCAGCTTGGCAGGGATAGCCAAAAACATTCAGTACTTC. The whole variable domain, filled in from reference TRBV5-6 and TRBJ2-4, reads DAGVTQSPTHLIKTRGQQVTLRCSPKSGHDTVSWYQQALGQGPQFIFQYYEEEERQRGNFPDRFSGHQFPNYSSELNVNALLLGDSALYLCASSLAGIAKNIQYFGAGTRLSVL.

This clonotype was observed many times. V and J are TRBV29-1 and TRBJ1-1; D perhaps matches TRBD1 (6 bases). Trimming stripped 5 bases from V and 4 bases from J, with 17 bases between. The CDR3 contains 14 residues. Per the germline V gene, CDR1 is SQVTM and CDR2 is ANQGSEA. The CDR3 reads CSVSGHLASTEAFF. DNA for the CDR3: TGCAGCGTTTCGGGACACCTGGCGTCCACTGAAGCTTTCTTT.

This clonotype was found many times. This chain joins TRBV29-1 and TRBJ2-3; D may be TRBD2 (6 bases). The CDR3 has 13 amino acids. Germline CDR1 SQVTM, CDR2 ANQGSEA. The ends were cut back, 3 bases at V and 5 bases at J, with 12 bases in the middle. Written as DNA, the CDR3 is TGCAGCGTTGAGGGCGGGCGGGGAGATACGCAGTATTTT. This codes for CSVEGGRGDTQYF.

The V and J genes are TRBV7-2 and TRBJ2-2; no firm D call. With 4 bases removed from V and 0 bases from J, the gap between germline ends came to 12 bases. The CDR3 is 16 amino acids. Germline CDR1 SGHTA, CDR2 FQGNSA. The CDR3 here is CASSSPERSNTGELFF. CDR3 sequence (DNA): TGTGCCAGCAGCTCCCCAGAACGGTCGAACACCGGGGAGCTGTTTTTT.

This clonotype was seen a few times. The V call is TRBV14, the J call TRBJ2-5; D might be TRBD1 (6 bases). The length of the CDR3 is 17 residues. The V and J ends lost 0 bases and 4 bases respectively, with 18 bases between them. CDR1 SGHDN and CDR2 FVKESK come from the germline V gene. CDR3: CASSQEIQGSFGETQYF. CDR3 DNA: TGTGCCAGCAGCCAAGAGATACAGGGCAGTTTTGGAGAGACCCAGTACTTC.

This clonotype was counted between two and nine times. The V call is TRBV3-1, the J call TRBJ1-1; no reliable D call. V was clipped by 10 bases and J by 4 bases, with 10 bases between them. Germline assignment: CDR1 LGHDT and CDR2 YNNKEL (reference sequence). The CDR3 is made up of 11 amino acids. CDR3 in DNA: TGTGCCACCTCTTCCTCCACTGAAGCTTTCTTT. Protein: CATSSSTEAFF.

This clonotype was seen at least ten times. CDR3: CASSRLAGSETQYF. The CDR3 nucleotides are TGTGCCAGCAGTAGACTAGCGGGATCTGAGACCCAGTACTTC. This chain links TRBV12-3 or TRBV12-4 with TRBJ2-5, with 11 bases lining up with TRBD2. J lost 5 bases, V lost 5 bases, and 4 bases had no gene match. The CDR3 is 14 residues long.

This clonotype appeared a few times. The chain combines TRBV7-9 with TRBJ2-1; D remains ambiguous. CDR3 length equals 13 residues. Trimming removed 5 bases from V and 8 bases from J, with 13 bases in between. CDR1 is SEHNR, CDR2 FQNEAQ, per germline (reference sequence). The CDR3 region is CASSATTTDEQFF. In nucleotides, the CDR3 is TGTGCCAGCAGCGCAACTACTACCGATGAGCAGTTCTTC. Based on the CDR3 plus reference TRBV7-9 and TRBJ2-1, the full variable domain is DTGVSQNPRHKITKRGQNVTFRCDPISEHNRLYWYRQTLGQGPEFLTYFQNEAQLEKSRLLSDRFSAERPKGSFSTLEIQRTEQGDSAMYLCASSATTTDEQFFGPGTRLTVL.

This clonotype has at least ten counts. This chain connects TRBV29-1 to TRBJ1-2, with unresolved D. The CDR3 totals 14 residues. Germline CDR1 is SQVTM and CDR2 is ANQGSEA. Trimming stripped 0 bases from V and 4 bases from J, with 12 bases between. CDR3 region: CSVEDRTPTYGYTF. The CDR3 DNA sequence: TGCAGCGTTGAAGATAGGACGCCTACCTATGGCTACACCTTC. The whole variable domain, remainder taken from reference TRBV29-1 and TRBJ1-2, is SAVISQKPSRDICQRGTSLTIQCQVDSQVTMMFWYRQQPGQSLTLIATANQGSEATYESGFVIDKFPISRPNLTFSTLTVSNMSPEDSSIYLCSVEDRTPTYGYTFGSGTRLTVV.

The chain carries TRBV20-1 and TRBJ1-2; tentative D call: TRBD1 (6 bases). CDR3 length: 14 amino acids. Germline values: CDR1 DFQATT, CDR2 SNEGSKA (reference sequence). V lost 0 bases and J 8 bases, leaving 16 bases between the germline ends. CDR3 coding DNA: TGCAGTGCTAGAGATTTTGGGCAGGGGTACGGCTACACCTTC. As protein: CSARDFGQGYGYTF.

The CDR3 nucleotides are TGTGCCAGCTCACCTACTAGCCCCAATGAGCAGTTCTTC. As protein: CASSPTSPNEQFF. The V gene is TRBV18, the J gene TRBJ2-1; D may be TRBD2 (6 bases). CDR1 is KGHSH and CDR2 is LQKENI in the germline V gene. The CDR3 contains 13 residues. The germline V and J ends were trimmed by 3 bases and 6 bases, with 9 bases remaining between them.

This clonotype was picked up a small number of times. The V and J genes are TRBV29-1 and TRBJ2-1; 10 nucleotides agree with TRBD2. The ends lost 6 bases at V and 5 bases at J; junction bases unmatched: 16. Germline assignment: CDR1 SQVTM and CDR2 ANQGSEA. This CDR3 is built from 17 residues. CDR3 sequence: CSVLKREGLWRNNEQFF. The CDR3 DNA reads TGCAGCGTCCTTAAGCGGGAGGGCCTATGGAGAAACAATGAGCAGTTCTTC.

The rearrangement links TRBV28 to TRBJ2-7; 7 bases match TRBD2. V lost 7 bases and J lost 1; bases outside the gene matches: 10. The CDR3 contains 15 residues. CDR1 is MDHEN, CDR2 SYDVKM, per germline. In DNA, the CDR3 is TGTGCCAGCAAGCGCGGGGGAAGTGGTTCCTACGAGCAGTACTTC. It encodes CASKRGGSGSYEQYF.

This chain links TRBV7-9 with TRBJ1-1; perhaps TRBD1 as D (6 bases). V was shortened by 5 bases and J by 4 bases, with 17 bases between the two germline ends. From germline, CDR1 is SEHNR and CDR2 FQNEAQ (reference sequence). The CDR3 extends over 15 amino acids. Here the CDR3 reads CASSAPIQGGTEAFF. The CDR3 nucleotides are TGTGCCAGCAGCGCCCCGATACAGGGCGGCACTGAAGCTTTCTTT.

This clonotype was seen at least ten times. V usage is TRBV12-3 or TRBV12-4 and J usage is TRBJ2-7; 10 nucleotides match TRBD1. This CDR3 is built from 14 residues. The trim removed 1 base at V and 6 bases at J, leaving 3 bases unmatched. The CDR3 protein is CASSLGQGAPEQYV. CDR3 sequence (DNA): TGTGCCAGCAGTTTAGGACAGGGGGCCCCCGAGCAGTACGTC.

This clonotype came up a few times. V usage is TRBV6-1 and J usage is TRBJ2-4; 13 positions agree with TRBD2. The J segment lost 2 bases and the V segment lost 6 bases, leaving 4 bases of the junction unmatched. The CDR3 consists of 16 residues. CDR1 is MNHNS, CDR2 SASEGT, per germline. The CDR3 loop is CASRKTSGRSKNIQYF. Written as DNA, the CDR3 is TGTGCCAGCAGAAAGACTAGCGGGAGGTCCAAAAACATTCAGTACTTC.

This clonotype was seen ten or more times. The chain combines TRBV6-2 or TRBV6-3 with TRBJ2-4, with no clear D. The CDR3 consists of 17 residues. The ends were cut back, 5 bases at V and 1 base at J, with 18 bases in the middle. The germline V gene encodes CDR1 MNHEY and CDR2 SVGEGT. CDR3 DNA: TGTGCCAGCAGTGTCAATCCCTTACCAGCGGCCAAAAACATTCAGTACTTC. Protein sequence: CASSVNPLPAAKNIQYF.

This clonotype was picked up many times. The chain couples TRBV27 to TRBJ1-4; possibly TRBD1 for D (6 bases). The CDR3 runs to 14 residues. Germline CDR1 and CDR2: MNHEY and SMNVEV (reference sequence). V was shortened by 5 bases and J by 8 bases, with 15 bases between the two germline ends. DNA for the CDR3: TGTGCCAGCAGTCCCCAGGGGTATCGGGAAAAACTGTTTTTT. This translates into CASSPQGYREKLFF.

This clonotype was recorded at least ten times. This rearrangement joins TRBV20-1 to TRBJ2-1, with 8 nucleotides matching TRBD2. Germline V gene data show CDR1 as DFQATT and CDR2 as SNEGSKA (reference sequence). V was clipped by 6 bases and J by 10 bases; unmatched bases: 17. This CDR3 comprises 15 residues. Here the CDR3 reads CSAPTRLAGFLEQFF. The CDR3 DNA sequence: TGCAGTGCCCCCACCCGGCTAGCGGGTTTCTTAGAGCAGTTCTTC.

This clonotype was recorded many times. The J gene is TRBJ2-1, the V gene TRBV5-1; D is uncertain. The CDR3 length is 15 residues. Per the germline V gene, CDR1 is SGHRS and CDR2 is YFSETQ. V gave up 0 bases and J gave up 1 base, with 8 bases separating them. The CDR3 loop is CASSLDPQSYNEQFF. The CDR3 DNA reads TGCGCCAGCAGCTTGGACCCCCAGTCCTACAATGAGCAGTTCTTC.

At least ten counts were recorded for this clonotype. The J gene is TRBJ2-2, the V gene TRBV15, with D unclear. Trimming left V 5 bases short and J 6 bases short, with 13 bases between. Per germline, CDR1 LNHNV and CDR2 YYDKDF (reference sequence). The length of the CDR3 is 14 residues. The CDR3 DNA reads TGTGCCACCAGCGTTACCGGGCCTCCCGGGGAGCTGTTTTTT. Translation gives CATSVTGPPGELFF.